The 22 T cell receptor beta chains given below trace back to one sample, sequenced in a study of cytomegalovirus exposure and HLA in healthy donors. Sequencing was performed with immunoSEQ multiplex PCR; in TCRdb, only in-frame clones are kept and a portion is missing. The sample has about 56,000 clones; more than 80% are singletons. Sequencing was done on a sample of PBMCs. These receptor sequences come from a man aged 18 to 35 in good health and CMV-seronegative.

V usage is TRBV18 and J usage is TRBJ2-2, with TRBD1 as a possible D gene (7 bases). The CDR3 contains 16 residues. Trimming took off 0 bases at V and 6 bases at J, with 14 bases between the two ends. In germline, CDR1 is KGHSH, CDR2 LQKENI. The CDR3 DNA follows: TGTGCCAGCTCACCACCGGAGGGGGCAGGAGCCGGGGAGCTGTTTTTT. This sequence encodes CASSPPEGAGAGELFF.

The chain uses TRBV28 and TRBJ2-5; 8 bases align to TRBD2. CDR1 is MDHEN, CDR2 SYDVKM, per germline. The CDR3 runs to 15 residues. V was clipped by 5 bases and J by 8 bases; unmatched bases: 13. The CDR3 loop is CASSTGLAAVGTQYF. For the CDR3, the DNA is TGTGCCAGCAGTACCGGACTAGCTGCCGTCGGAACCCAGTACTTC.

CDR3 bases: TGTGCCACCAGCAGAGGCTTGACAGAAAACTACGAGCAGTACTTC. Protein: CATSRGLTENYEQYF. This chain uses TRBV15 with TRBJ2-7; D is possibly TRBD1 (5 bases). Per the germline V gene, CDR1 is LNHNV and CDR2 is YYDKDF (reference sequence). This CDR3 contains 15 residues. Trimming cost V 1 base and J 3 bases, with 13 bases left between them.

V gene TRBV27 combines with J gene TRBJ2-2, with 10 bases matching TRBD2. Germline CDR1 reads MNHEY; CDR2 reads SMNVEV (reference sequence). The CDR3 spans 15 residues. Trimming cost V 4 bases and J 6 bases; bases outside gene matches: 5. The CDR3 protein is CASSSLAGVAGELFF. CDR3 coding DNA: TGTGCCAGCAGTTCGCTAGCGGGAGTAGCCGGGGAGCTGTTTTTT.

The chain employs TRBV7-2 and TRBJ2-7, with 8 bases identical to TRBD2. Germline assignment: CDR1 SGHTA and CDR2 FQGNSA. J gave up 4 bases and V 0 bases, and 5 bases lay outside the gene matches. The CDR3 totals 15 residues. The CDR3 DNA sequence: TGTGCCAGCAGCTTAGCGCTCCAGCGGGAGTACGAGCAGTACTTC. This sequence encodes CASSLALQREYEQYF.

The DNA of the CDR3 is TGTGCCAGCAGCGTAGGGGAGGGTGGACAAGAGACCCAGTACTTC. It yields the protein CASSVGEGGQETQYF. The V and J genes are TRBV9 and TRBJ2-5, with TRBD2 matching over 7 bases. In germline, CDR1 is SGDLS, CDR2 YYNGEE. This CDR3 region has 15 residues. Trimming cost V 0 bases and J 2 bases; bases outside gene matches: 4.

The chain couples TRBV27 to TRBJ2-7; TRBD1 matches 8 bases. The CDR3 sequence is 14 residues long. CDR1 is MNHEY and CDR2 is SMNVEV in the germline V gene (reference sequence). J gave up 4 bases and V 5 bases, and 7 bases lay outside the gene matches. The CDR3 sequence: CASSPRDRMYEQYF. CDR3 sequence (DNA): TGTGCCAGCAGTCCCCGGGACAGGATGTACGAGCAGTACTTC.

The V call is TRBV6-1, the J call TRBJ2-1, with 7 bases matching TRBD2. From germline, CDR1 is MNHNS and CDR2 SASEGT. The CDR3 contains 13 residues. V gave up 10 bases and J gave up 9 bases; unmatched junction bases: 12. The chain's CDR3 is CAISGTILGEQFF. CDR3 bases: TGTGCCATCAGCGGGACTATCCTCGGTGAGCAGTTCTTC.

This clone was observed a handful of times. The J gene is TRBJ1-5, the V gene TRBV19; 9 positions match TRBD1. CDR3 size: 17 residues. Germline values: CDR1 LNHDA, CDR2 SQIVND (reference sequence). The V gene end was trimmed by 6 bases and the J gene end by 2 bases; junction bases not matched to a gene: 11. The CDR3 sequence is CASRTEWGQGGNQPQHF. The CDR3 DNA is TGTGCCAGTAGAACGGAGTGGGGACAGGGAGGCAATCAGCCCCAGCATTTT.

The rearrangement links TRBV20-1 to TRBJ2-5; unclear D gene. V gave up 3 bases and J gave up 2 bases, with 4 bases separating them. Germline V gene sequence: CDR1 DFQATT, CDR2 SNEGSKA (reference sequence). The CDR3 sequence is 11 residues long. For the CDR3, the DNA is TGCAGTGCTAGTCATCAAGAGACCCAGTACTTC. Amino acid sequence: CSASHQETQYF.

The CDR3 spells CSATSENVYEQYF. CDR3 sequence (DNA): TGCAGCGCCACTAGCGAGAATGTCTACGAGCAGTACTTC. The V and J genes are TRBV29-1 and TRBJ2-7; 7 bases are a match to TRBD2. V was pared by 7 bases and J by 3 bases, with 9 bases of the junction left unmatched. Germline V gene data show CDR1 as SQVTM and CDR2 as ANQGSEA. The CDR3 has 13 residues.

The V gene is TRBV4-1, the J gene TRBJ2-7, with D tentatively TRBD2 (6 bases). Germline V CDR1 and CDR2: MGHRA, YSYEKL. V shed 0 bases and J shed 5 bases, with 14 bases lying between them. The CDR3 length is 15 residues. The CDR3 bases are TGCGCCAGCAGCCAAGATAGGGGACTTTCTGACGAGCAGTACTTC. This translates into CASSQDRGLSDEQYF.

Written as DNA, the CDR3 is TGTGCCAGCACCCCCGCTAGCGGGAGGGTCCCGCACACCGGGGAGCTGTTTTTT. As protein: CASTPASGRVPHTGELFF. This rearrangement joins TRBV11-2 to TRBJ2-2; TRBD2 matches at 12 bases. V was clipped by 7 bases and J by 3 bases; unmatched bases: 12. Germline V gene sequence: CDR1 SGHAT, CDR2 FQNNGV. CDR3 size: 18 residues.

The CDR3 DNA sequence: TGTGCCAGCAGCCCCGGGGGGAATGAGCAGTTCTTC. Translating it yields CASSPGGNEQFF. The rearrangement joins TRBV7-9 to TRBJ2-1; TRBD2 matches 7 bases. With 5 bases clipped from V and 7 bases from J, the junction kept 2 bases outside the gene matches. The CDR3 length is 12 residues. Looked up from germline, CDR1 is SEHNR and CDR2 is FQNEAQ (reference sequence).

This clone has a single count. The chain recombines TRBV6-1 with TRBJ2-5, with TRBD2 as a possible D gene (7 bases). Germline CDR1 is MNHNS and CDR2 is SASEGT. The CDR3 is made up of 14 amino acids. V lost 2 bases to trimming and J lost 5 bases, with 12 bases between them. The CDR3 coding sequence is TGTGCCAGCAGTGAAACGGGGGGCGGCGAGACCCAGTACTTC. Residues: CASSETGGGETQYF.

V usage is TRBV4-1 and J usage is TRBJ1-4; D gene uncertain. The CDR3 length is 16 residues. Germline CDR1 and CDR2: MGHRA and YSYEKL. Trimming cost V 2 bases and J 8 bases, with 18 bases left between them. CDR3 sequence: CASSQWDWPGGEKLFF. Here the CDR3 DNA reads TGCGCCAGCAGCCAATGGGATTGGCCCGGAGGGGAAAAACTGTTTTTT.

The V gene is TRBV6-5, the J gene TRBJ2-7, with D possibly TRBD2 on 6 matching bases. Germline V gene data show CDR1 as MNHEY and CDR2 as SVGAGI. V was clipped by 2 bases and J by 2 bases, with 13 bases between them. This CDR3 comprises 15 residues. The DNA of the CDR3 is TGTGCCAGCAGTTACGCCGGGAGCCGACCCTACGAGCAGTACTTC. Protein: CASSYAGSRPYEQYF.

V gene TRBV6-5 combines with J gene TRBJ2-6; no firm D call. Germline V gene data show CDR1 as MNHEY and CDR2 as SVGAGI. The CDR3 contains 16 residues. With 0 bases removed from V and 4 bases from J, the gap between germline ends came to 10 bases. The CDR3 nucleotides are TGTGCCAGCAGTTACTCTCGCTCTGCGGGGGCCAACGTCCTGACTTTC. As protein: CASSYSRSAGANVLTF.

The genes are TRBV5-6 and TRBJ2-7; TRBD1 matches at 10 bases. The J segment lost 9 bases and the V segment lost 4 bases, leaving 10 bases of the junction unmatched. The CDR3 totals 14 residues. Germline-derived CDR1 and CDR2 are SGHDT and YYEEEE. The CDR3 DNA reads as TGTGCCAGCAGCCCAGACAGGGGGCGAGATACGCAGTACTTC. Amino acid sequence: CASSPDRGRDTQYF.

The chain recombines TRBV7-3 with TRBJ2-1, with D perhaps matching TRBD2 (6 bases). Trimming stripped 5 bases from V and 6 bases from J, with 11 bases between. The CDR3 length is 13 residues. Germline V CDR1 and CDR2: SGHTA, FQGTGA. CDR3 nucleotides: TGTGCCAGCAGCCGTCACGGGGGCAATGAGCAGTTCTTC. This codes for CASSRHGGNEQFF.

The chain carries TRBV12-5 and TRBJ2-1; possible D gene TRBD1, 6 bases. There are 15 residues in the CDR3. Trimming took 6 bases from V and 4 from J, leaving 16 bases between them. Per germline, CDR1 LGHNT and CDR2 FRNRAP. CDR3 sequence: CASGPPGQLYNEQFF. The DNA for the CDR3 is TGTGCTAGTGGCCCGCCCGGACAGTTGTACAATGAGCAGTTCTTC. The full variable domain, rest sourced from reference TRBV12-5 and TRBJ2-1, is DARVTQTPRHKVTEMGQEVTMRCQPILGHNTVFWYRQTMMQGLELLAYFRNRAPLDDSGMPKDRFSAEMPDATLATLKIQPSEPRDSAVYFCASGPPGQLYNEQFFGPGTRLTVL.

The chain combines TRBV5-4 with TRBJ2-7; D gene uncertain. In germline, CDR1 is SGHNT, CDR2 YYREEE (reference sequence). The V and J ends lost 3 bases and 3 bases respectively, with 13 bases between them. This CDR3 comprises 14 residues. The CDR3 coding sequence is TGTGCCAGCAGCTCCCCATTCGAGAACTACGAGCAGTACTTC. Protein product: CASSSPFENYEQYF.